This passage covers 7 T cell receptor beta chains from one sample sequenced in a study of Ad26.COV2.S vaccination and SARS-CoV-2 variants (dated by TCRdb to the early 2020s). The intended sense of this specimen's treatment or condition label: 15 to 20 received Ad26.COV2.S at low or high dose, single or two shots; 5 received placebo; per-sample allocation not given. Repertoires of vaccine and placebo recipients were sequenced from samples collected on day 63 after the first injection. Receptors were amplified or captured by the immunoSEQ multiplex PCR assay. Sourced from immuneACCESS, this table was stored by TCRdb with only in-frame sequences that have V and J called. A share of the clones is absent; for the studies checked, an unresolved V gene accounts for under half, and the remainder has no known explanation. The sample table records under 600,000 clones; 70% to 90% of these occur just once. The ten largest make up under 2% of the sample.

Sequences were derived from peripheral blood, sampled in a trial of Ad26.COV2.S vaccine versus placebo. All receptors come from a person aged 18 to 59 who received the Ad26.COV2.S COVID-19 vaccine or a placebo.

The chain couples TRBV10-3 to TRBJ2-3, with D tentatively TRBD1 (6 bases). V lost 0 bases to trimming and J lost 1 base, with 11 bases between them. Germline-derived CDR1 and CDR2 are ENHRY and SYGVKD. The CDR3 consists of 16 residues. DNA for the CDR3: TGTGCCATCAGTGAGTCGGGGGCAGGACGCACAGATACGCAGTATTTT. Translation gives CAISESGAGRTDTQYF.

This clone was counted a single time. One end of the junction does not line up with germline, which may come from a read error. The rearrangement links TRBV7-7 to TRBJ2-2; the D call may be TRBD1 or TRBD2 (5 bases each). Germline values: CDR1 SSHAT, CDR2 FNYEAQ (reference sequence). The CDR3 loop spans 19 amino acids. CDR3: CASSRETVLRDRNTGELFF. The CDR3 DNA sequence: TGTGCTAGCAGCCGGGAAACAGTCCTTAGGGACCGGAACACCGGGGAGCTGTTTTTT.

Concerning this clone itself: Other DNA sequences within the sample encode an identical CDR3. The chain has TRBV6-5 and TRBJ1-2, with D uncertain. This CDR3 contains 13 residues. Trimming stripped 0 bases from V and 2 bases from J, with 4 bases between. Germline CDR1 MNHEY, CDR2 SVGAGI. CDR3 loop: CASSYSANYGYTF. The DNA for the CDR3 is TGTGCCAGCAGTTACTCAGCGAACTATGGCTACACCTTC.

The rearrangement links TRBV7-9 to TRBJ2-6, with D uncertain. Trimming took off 3 bases at V and 2 bases at J, with 5 bases between the two ends. Germline V gene sequence: CDR1 SEHNR, CDR2 FQNEAQ (reference sequence). The CDR3 spans 14 residues. The CDR3 region has the DNA TGTGCCAGCAGCTTCATTCCTGGGGCCAACGTCCTGACTTTC. Amino acids: CASSFIPGANVLTF.

J is TRBJ1-6 and V is TRBV4-3; possible D gene TRBD1, 6 bases. Germline V CDR1 and CDR2: LGHNA, YSLEER. CDR3 length: 16 amino acids. V shed 3 bases and J shed 3 bases, with 12 bases lying between them. In DNA form, the CDR3 reads TGCGCCAGCAGCCAGACGACAGGAAACTATAATTCACCCCTCCACTTT. This encodes CASSQTTGNYNSPLHF.

This clone was found once. The rearrangement joins TRBV23-1 to TRBJ2-5; D remains unclear. TRBV23-1 is an open reading frame, and its role is uncertain. Trimming took off 4 bases at V and 5 bases at J, with 5 bases between the two ends. The length of the CDR3 is 11 residues. The CDR3 spells CASSLAETQYF. CDR3 sequence (DNA): TGCGCCAGCAGTCTCGCTGAGACCCAGTACTTC.

The chain couples TRBV5-4 to TRBJ2-7, with 10 bases matching TRBD2. Germline V gives CDR1 SGHNT, CDR2 YYREEE (reference sequence). This CDR3 region has 18 residues. V gave up 4 bases and J gave up 2 bases; unmatched junction bases: 15. CDR3 sequence reads: CASSPGGSGRASPYEQYF. CDR3 nucleotide sequence: TGTGCCAGCAGCCCCGGAGGCAGCGGGAGGGCAAGTCCCTACGAGCAGTACTTC.